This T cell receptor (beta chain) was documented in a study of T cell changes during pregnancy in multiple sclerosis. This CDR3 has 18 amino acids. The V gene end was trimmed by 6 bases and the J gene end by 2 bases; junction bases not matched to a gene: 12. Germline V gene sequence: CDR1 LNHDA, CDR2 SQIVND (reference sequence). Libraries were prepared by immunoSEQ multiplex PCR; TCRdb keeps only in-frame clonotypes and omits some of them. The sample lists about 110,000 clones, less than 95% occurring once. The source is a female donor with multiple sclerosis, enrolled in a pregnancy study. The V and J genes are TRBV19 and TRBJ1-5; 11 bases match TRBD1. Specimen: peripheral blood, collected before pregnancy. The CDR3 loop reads CASRADRGRRDGNQPQHF. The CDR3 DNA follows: TGTGCCAGTAGGGCGGACAGGGGGCGCCGAGATGGCAATCAGCCCCAGCATTTT.